Listed below are T cell receptor beta chains from one sample, sequenced in a study of T-cell memory formation after mild COVID-19. TCRdb called the 5' RACE reads again in MiXCR, with one record for every CDR3 protein. The data hold over 55,000 distinct CDR3 sequences, with 8% to 9.5% observed a single time. The sample consisted of PBMCs or a T cell subset sorted from them (not recorded which). The receptors stem from a young man who had mild COVID-19 (a few samples of this study predate the infection). Cell type and time point are not known. Both conserved end residues are part of each CDR3. The order of the fields is V gene, D gene, clone size, J gene, CDR3 DNA, CDR3 protein. D genes are given only for firm matches. Size is omitted from some rows. Given values are once, few, many or a class for expanded clones.

v_gene: TRBV27
d_gene: TRBD1
abundance: -
j_gene: TRBJ1-5
CDR3nt: TGTGCCAGCAGTTTAGTTGGGACAGCCAGCAATCAGCCCCAGCATTTT
CDR3aa: CASSLVGTASNQPQHF

v_gene: TRBV7-9
d_gene: -
abundance: -
j_gene: TRBJ1-1
CDR3nt: TGTGCCAGCAGCTTAGGGCTACCGGGACTTTCGGGCACTGAAGCTTTCTTT
CDR3aa: CASSLGLPGLSGTEAFF

v_gene: TRBV10-2
d_gene: -
abundance: many
j_gene: TRBJ1-3
CDR3nt: TGCGCCAGCAGGCCCCAGGGAATCGGAAACACCATATATTTT
CDR3aa: CASRPQGIGNTIYF

v_gene: TRBV18
d_gene: TRBD1
abundance: once
j_gene: TRBJ2-2
CDR3nt: TGTGCCAGCTCACGACAGGGGGCCCCGAACACCGGGGAGCTGTTTTTT
CDR3aa: CASSRQGAPNTGELFF

v_gene: TRBV20-1
d_gene: -
abundance: -
j_gene: TRBJ1-4
CDR3nt: TGCAGTGCTCGTCTGACGGCGAGTAGCGGAAAACTGTTTTTT
CDR3aa: CSARLTASSGKLFF

v_gene: TRBV5-1
d_gene: -
abundance: many
j_gene: TRBJ2-7
CDR3nt: TGCGCCAGCAGCTTGCTAGACAGCTTATACGAGCAGTACTTC
CDR3aa: CASSLLDSLYEQYF

v_gene: TRBV20-1
d_gene: TRBD1
abundance: -
j_gene: TRBJ2-1
CDR3nt: TGCAGTGCTAGAGTCGTCCCGGGACAGGGGGTTAATGAGCAGTTCTTC
CDR3aa: CSARVVPGQGVNEQFF

v_gene: TRBV6-2/TRBV6-3
d_gene: -
abundance: few
j_gene: TRBJ2-7
CDR3nt: TGTGCCAGCAGTTACAACTACGAGCAGTACTTC
CDR3aa: CASSYNYEQYF

v_gene: TRBV7-9
d_gene: TRBD1
abundance: few
j_gene: TRBJ2-7
CDR3nt: TGTGCCAGCAGCTTATTGGGACAGGGGGCCTACGAGCAGTACTTC
CDR3aa: CASSLLGQGAYEQYF

v_gene: TRBV6-4
d_gene: TRBD2
abundance: few
j_gene: TRBJ2-1
CDR3nt: TGTGCCAGCAGTGACTCAAAGTGGCTAGCGGGGGTGAGCTCCTACAATGAGCAGTTCTTC
CDR3aa: CASSDSKWLAGVSSYNEQFF

v_gene: TRBV20-1
d_gene: TRBD1
abundance: few
j_gene: TRBJ1-1
CDR3nt: TGCAGTGCTAGAACGCCGGGACAGGTTAACACTGAAGCTTTCTTT
CDR3aa: CSARTPGQVNTEAFF

v_gene: TRBV21-1
d_gene: -
abundance: -
j_gene: TRBJ1-6
CDR3nt: TGTGCCAGCAGCACCTTCGAAGGGGGAGAGATTTCACCCCTCCACTTT
CDR3aa: CASSTFEGGEISPLHF

v_gene: TRBV5-5
d_gene: TRBD1
abundance: few
j_gene: TRBJ1-6
CDR3nt: TGTGCCAGCAGCTTGGGCTTGGGGACAGGGGTTGTCTCACCCCTCCACTTT
CDR3aa: CASSLGLGTGVVSPLHF

v_gene: TRBV5-1
d_gene: -
abundance: -
j_gene: TRBJ2-1
CDR3nt: TGCGCCAGCAGCTTAATCCCAGGGACAAGCTACAATGAGCAGTTCTTC
CDR3aa: CASSLIPGTSYNEQFF

v_gene: TRBV12-3/TRBV12-4
d_gene: TRBD1
abundance: -
j_gene: TRBJ2-2
CDR3nt: TGTGCCAGCAGTCAAGGACAGGGTCCCAAGGGCACCGGGGAGCTGTTTTTT
CDR3aa: CASSQGQGPKGTGELFF

v_gene: TRBV3-1
d_gene: -
abundance: few
j_gene: TRBJ1-2
CDR3nt: TGTGCCAGCAGCCAAGGAGCTAACTATGGCTACACCTTC
CDR3aa: CASSQGANYGYTF

v_gene: TRBV18
d_gene: -
abundance: -
j_gene: TRBJ1-1
CDR3nt: TGTGCCAGCTCACCGGAACAGGTGGGAACTGAAGCTTTCTTT
CDR3aa: CASSPEQVGTEAFF

v_gene: TRBV5-1
d_gene: -
abundance: -
j_gene: TRBJ2-1
CDR3nt: TGCGCCAGCAGCTTGATCGAGGGGGGCAATGAGCAGTTCTTC
CDR3aa: CASSLIEGGNEQFF

v_gene: TRBV5-6
d_gene: -
abundance: few
j_gene: TRBJ1-1
CDR3nt: TGTGCCAGCAGCTCCATTCCCGGCGCTGAAGCTTTCTTT
CDR3aa: CASSSIPGAEAFF

v_gene: TRBV6-6
d_gene: TRBD1
abundance: -
j_gene: TRBJ1-6
CDR3nt: TGTGCCAGCAGGTCACCGGGACAGAATTTATTTCCCCTCCACTTT
CDR3aa: CASRSPGQNLFPLHF

v_gene: TRBV11-3
d_gene: -
abundance: few
j_gene: TRBJ1-1
CDR3nt: TGTGCCAGCAGCCCTGGGCAGGGGCACACTGAAGCTTTCTTT
CDR3aa: CASSPGQGHTEAFF

v_gene: TRBV5-1
d_gene: TRBD1
abundance: few
j_gene: TRBJ2-3
CDR3nt: TGCGCCAGCGGCTGGGGACAGGGGTTATCAGATACGCAGTATTTT
CDR3aa: CASGWGQGLSDTQYF

v_gene: TRBV4-2
d_gene: TRBD2
abundance: few
j_gene: TRBJ2-2
CDR3nt: TGTGCCAGCAGCCAAGATAGGACGACTAGCGGGGTAAACACCGGGGAGCTGTTTTTT
CDR3aa: CASSQDRTTSGVNTGELFF

v_gene: TRBV15
d_gene: -
abundance: few
j_gene: TRBJ1-2
CDR3nt: TGTGCCACCAGCAGAGAGAACTATGGCTACACCTTC
CDR3aa: CATSRENYGYTF

v_gene: TRBV7-9
d_gene: -
abundance: -
j_gene: TRBJ2-5
CDR3nt: TGTGCCAGCAGCTTAAGTCGGACCGGGGAGACCCAGTACTTC
CDR3aa: CASSLSRTGETQYF

v_gene: TRBV10-3
d_gene: -
abundance: few
j_gene: TRBJ1-4
CDR3nt: TGTGCCATCAGCGGGACAACTAATGAAAAACTGTTTTTT
CDR3aa: CAISGTTNEKLFF

v_gene: TRBV24-1
d_gene: TRBD1
abundance: -
j_gene: TRBJ2-3
CDR3nt: TGTGCCACCAGTGTCCGGGACAGTCACACAGATACGCAGTATTTT
CDR3aa: CATSVRDSHTDTQYF

v_gene: TRBV6-2/TRBV6-3
d_gene: -
abundance: few
j_gene: TRBJ2-4
CDR3nt: TGTGCCAGCAGGACAGCTGACAGATGGAACATTCAGTACTTC
CDR3aa: CASRTADRWNIQYF

v_gene: TRBV11-2
d_gene: -
abundance: few
j_gene: TRBJ2-3
CDR3nt: TGTGCCAGCAGACCGGGGGGCACAGATACGCAGTATTTT
CDR3aa: CASRPGGTDTQYF

v_gene: TRBV11-2
d_gene: -
abundance: many
j_gene: TRBJ2-3
CDR3nt: TGTGCCAGCAGCTTAGATCTATTAGGAAGGGGAGATACGCAGTATTTT
CDR3aa: CASSLDLLGRGDTQYF

v_gene: TRBV7-2
d_gene: -
abundance: -
j_gene: TRBJ1-6
CDR3nt: TGTGCCAGCAGCTCCCCGGGACCCCAGGGCTCACCCCTCCACTTT
CDR3aa: CASSSPGPQGSPLHF

v_gene: TRBV7-2
d_gene: -
abundance: few
j_gene: TRBJ1-2
CDR3nt: TGTGCCAGCAGCCAATACGGGGGGTCGGCGACGGGTGGCTACACCTTC
CDR3aa: CASSQYGGSATGGYTF

v_gene: TRBV12-3/TRBV12-4
d_gene: -
abundance: few
j_gene: TRBJ2-5
CDR3nt: TGTGCCAGCAGTTTGACGGAACAAGAGACCCAGTACTTC
CDR3aa: CASSLTEQETQYF

v_gene: TRBV4-2
d_gene: -
abundance: -
j_gene: TRBJ2-3
CDR3nt: TGTGCCAGCAGCCGGGAGGCTAGCGTAAGCACAGATACGCAGTATTTT
CDR3aa: CASSREASVSTDTQYF

v_gene: TRBV18
d_gene: -
abundance: few
j_gene: TRBJ2-3
CDR3nt: TGTGCCAGCTCACCACAGGGGGGCACAGATACGCAGTATTTT
CDR3aa: CASSPQGGTDTQYF

v_gene: TRBV27
d_gene: TRBD1
abundance: -
j_gene: TRBJ2-5
CDR3nt: TGTGCCAGCAGTTTCCGGGACAGGGGGGCCGGCGGGACCCAGTACTTC
CDR3aa: CASSFRDRGAGGTQYF

v_gene: TRBV29-1
d_gene: -
abundance: -
j_gene: TRBJ1-5
CDR3nt: TGCAGCGTTGGGACCGAGGATCAGCCCCAGCATTTT
CDR3aa: CSVGTEDQPQHF

v_gene: TRBV5-1
d_gene: -
abundance: many
j_gene: TRBJ2-5
CDR3nt: TGCGCCAGCAGCTTGGACCCGGCGGGGCAAGAGACCCAGTACTTC
CDR3aa: CASSLDPAGQETQYF

v_gene: TRBV19
d_gene: -
abundance: -
j_gene: TRBJ2-2
CDR3nt: TGTGCCAGTAGCCAGGGATCGGCGGGCGGGGAGCTGTTTTTT
CDR3aa: CASSQGSAGGELFF

v_gene: TRBV20-1
d_gene: TRBD2
abundance: medium-sized
j_gene: TRBJ2-5
CDR3nt: TGCAGTGCAACAGGACTAGCGGACCAAGAGACCCAGTACTTC
CDR3aa: CSATGLADQETQYF

v_gene: TRBV5-4
d_gene: TRBD1
abundance: -
j_gene: TRBJ1-1
CDR3nt: TGTGCCAGCACCTTAGGCGCCCCAGGGGGGACTGAAGCTTTCTTT
CDR3aa: CASTLGAPGGTEAFF

v_gene: TRBV7-9
d_gene: -
abundance: -
j_gene: TRBJ2-3
CDR3nt: TGTGCCAGCAGCTATACAGGAGCAGATACGCAGTATTTT
CDR3aa: CASSYTGADTQYF

v_gene: TRBV20-1
d_gene: -
abundance: few
j_gene: TRBJ2-3
CDR3nt: TGCAGTGCTACCCAGACAGTTACCCCAGATACGCAGTATTTT
CDR3aa: CSATQTVTPDTQYF

v_gene: TRBV5-1
d_gene: -
abundance: many
j_gene: TRBJ2-3
CDR3nt: TGCGCCTCCCTAAATAGCGGTGCTAGCACAGATACGCAGTATTTT
CDR3aa: CASLNSGASTDTQYF

v_gene: TRBV6-1
d_gene: -
abundance: few
j_gene: TRBJ2-7
CDR3nt: TGTGCCAGCAGTGAAGTCAGCCCGGGGTCCTCCGAGCAGTACTTC
CDR3aa: CASSEVSPGSSEQYF

v_gene: TRBV6-5
d_gene: -
abundance: -
j_gene: TRBJ1-5
CDR3nt: TGTGCCAGCTCAACCGGCACCGCCAGCAATCAGCCCCAGCATTTT
CDR3aa: CASSTGTASNQPQHF

v_gene: TRBV7-9
d_gene: -
abundance: -
j_gene: TRBJ2-7
CDR3nt: TGTGCCAGCAGCTTAGAAGTCGGGACCGTCGGGCCCGAGCAGTACTTC
CDR3aa: CASSLEVGTVGPEQYF

v_gene: TRBV27
d_gene: TRBD1
abundance: -
j_gene: TRBJ2-7
CDR3nt: TGTGCCAGCAGTTTCGGACAGGGAACCTACGAGCAGTACTTC
CDR3aa: CASSFGQGTYEQYF